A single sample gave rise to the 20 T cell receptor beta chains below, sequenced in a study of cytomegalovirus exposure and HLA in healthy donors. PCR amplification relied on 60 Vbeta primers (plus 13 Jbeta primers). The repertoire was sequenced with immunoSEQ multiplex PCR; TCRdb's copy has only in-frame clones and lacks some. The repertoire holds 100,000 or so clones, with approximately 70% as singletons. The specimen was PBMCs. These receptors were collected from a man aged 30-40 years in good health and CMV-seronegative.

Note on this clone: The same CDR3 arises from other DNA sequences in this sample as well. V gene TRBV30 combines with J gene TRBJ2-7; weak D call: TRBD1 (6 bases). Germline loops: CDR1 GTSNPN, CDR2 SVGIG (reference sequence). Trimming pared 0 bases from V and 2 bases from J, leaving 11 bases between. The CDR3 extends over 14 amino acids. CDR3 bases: TGTGCCTGGAGTGTAGGTCAGGGGACCTACGAGCAGTACTTC. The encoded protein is CAWSVGQGTYEQYF.

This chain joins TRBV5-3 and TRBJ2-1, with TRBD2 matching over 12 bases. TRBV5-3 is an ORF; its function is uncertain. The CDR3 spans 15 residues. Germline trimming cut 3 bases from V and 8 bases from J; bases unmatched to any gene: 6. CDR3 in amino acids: CARSWRLAGVDEQFF. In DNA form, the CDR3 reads TGTGCCAGAAGCTGGAGACTAGCGGGAGTGGATGAGCAGTTCTTC.

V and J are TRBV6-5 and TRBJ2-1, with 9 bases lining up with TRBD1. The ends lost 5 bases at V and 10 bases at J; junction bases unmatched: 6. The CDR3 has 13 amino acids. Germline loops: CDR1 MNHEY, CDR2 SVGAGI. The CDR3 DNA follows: TGTGCCAGCAGTCGACAGGGGGTGGCCGAGCAGTTCTTC. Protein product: CASSRQGVAEQFF.

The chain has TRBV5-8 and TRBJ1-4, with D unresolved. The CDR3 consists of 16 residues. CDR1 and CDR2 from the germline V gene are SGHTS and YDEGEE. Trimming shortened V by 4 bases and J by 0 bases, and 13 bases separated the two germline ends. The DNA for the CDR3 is TGTGCCAGCAGCCCCGGACTGTCCGCAACTAATGAAAAACTGTTTTTT. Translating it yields CASSPGLSATNEKLFF.

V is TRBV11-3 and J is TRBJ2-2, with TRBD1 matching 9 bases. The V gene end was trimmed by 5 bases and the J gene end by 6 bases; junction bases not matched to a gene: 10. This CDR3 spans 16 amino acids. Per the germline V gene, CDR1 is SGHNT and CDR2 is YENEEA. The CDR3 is CASSTRGQGRAGELFF. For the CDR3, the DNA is TGTGCCAGCAGCACTAGGGGACAGGGAAGGGCCGGGGAGCTGTTTTTT.

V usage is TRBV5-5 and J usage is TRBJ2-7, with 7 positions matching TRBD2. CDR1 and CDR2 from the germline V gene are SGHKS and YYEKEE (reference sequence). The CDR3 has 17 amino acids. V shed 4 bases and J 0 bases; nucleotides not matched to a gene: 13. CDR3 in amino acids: CASSLNFRDYSSYEQYF. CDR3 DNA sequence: TGTGCCAGCAGCCTCAACTTCCGGGACTATAGCTCCTACGAGCAGTACTTC.

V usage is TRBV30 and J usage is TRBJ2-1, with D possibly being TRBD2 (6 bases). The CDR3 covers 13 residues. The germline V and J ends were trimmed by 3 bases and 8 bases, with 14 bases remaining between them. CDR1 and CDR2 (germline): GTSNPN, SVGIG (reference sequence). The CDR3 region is CAWSTGSFDEQFF. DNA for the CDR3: TGTGCCTGGAGCACCGGGAGCTTCGATGAGCAGTTCTTC.

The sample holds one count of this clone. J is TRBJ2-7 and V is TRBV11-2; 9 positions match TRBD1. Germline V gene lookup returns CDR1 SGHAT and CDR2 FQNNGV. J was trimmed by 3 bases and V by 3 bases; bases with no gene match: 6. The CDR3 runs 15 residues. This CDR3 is CASSFDGQGIYEQYF. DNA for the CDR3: TGTGCCAGCAGCTTCGACGGACAGGGGATCTACGAGCAGTACTTC.

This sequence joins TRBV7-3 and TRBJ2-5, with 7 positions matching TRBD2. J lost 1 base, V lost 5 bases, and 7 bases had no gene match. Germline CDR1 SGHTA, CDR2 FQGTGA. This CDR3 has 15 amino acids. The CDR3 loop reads CASSRRGGTQETQYF. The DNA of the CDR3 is TGTGCCAGCAGCCGCCGGGGAGGGACCCAAGAGACCCAGTACTTC.

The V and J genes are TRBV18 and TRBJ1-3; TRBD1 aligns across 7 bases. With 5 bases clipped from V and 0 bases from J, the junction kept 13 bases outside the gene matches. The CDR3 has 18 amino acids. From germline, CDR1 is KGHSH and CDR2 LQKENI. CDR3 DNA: TGTGCCAGCTCAAAATACGGGACAGACTCCCTCTCTGGAAACACCATATATTTT. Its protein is CASSKYGTDSLSGNTIYF.

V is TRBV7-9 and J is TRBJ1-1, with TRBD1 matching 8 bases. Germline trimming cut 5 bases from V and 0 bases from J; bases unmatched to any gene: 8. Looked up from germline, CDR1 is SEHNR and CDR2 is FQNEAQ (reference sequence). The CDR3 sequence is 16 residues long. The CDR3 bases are TGTGCCAGCAGCATTTTTGGGACAGGCATGAACACTGAAGCTTTCTTT. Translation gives CASSIFGTGMNTEAFF.

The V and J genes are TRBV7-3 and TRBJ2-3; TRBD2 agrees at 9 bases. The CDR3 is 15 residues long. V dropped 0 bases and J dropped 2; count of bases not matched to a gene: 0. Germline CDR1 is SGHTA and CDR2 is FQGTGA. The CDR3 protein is CASSLTGLATDTQYF. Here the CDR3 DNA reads TGTGCCAGCAGCTTAACGGGACTAGCCACAGATACGCAGTATTTT.

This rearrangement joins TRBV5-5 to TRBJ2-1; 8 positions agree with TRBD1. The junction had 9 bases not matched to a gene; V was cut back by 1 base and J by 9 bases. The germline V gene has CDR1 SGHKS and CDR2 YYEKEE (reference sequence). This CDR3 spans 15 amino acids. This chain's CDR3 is CASSLSDRVVGEQFF. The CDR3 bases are TGTGCCAGCAGCTTGTCGGACAGGGTAGTGGGTGAGCAGTTCTTC.

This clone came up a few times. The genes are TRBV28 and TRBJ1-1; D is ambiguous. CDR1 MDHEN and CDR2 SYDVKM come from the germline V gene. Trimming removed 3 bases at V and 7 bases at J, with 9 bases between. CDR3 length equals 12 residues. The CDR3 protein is CASSFQAGEAFF. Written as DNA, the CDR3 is TGTGCCAGCAGTTTTCAGGCCGGTGAAGCTTTCTTT.

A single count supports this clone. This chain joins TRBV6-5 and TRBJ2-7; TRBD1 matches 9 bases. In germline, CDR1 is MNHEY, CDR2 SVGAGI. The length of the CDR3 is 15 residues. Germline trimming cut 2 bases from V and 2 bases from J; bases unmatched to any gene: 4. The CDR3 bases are TGTGCCAGCAGTTACGGACAGGGGTTCCCCTACGAGCAGTACTTC. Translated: CASSYGQGFPYEQYF.

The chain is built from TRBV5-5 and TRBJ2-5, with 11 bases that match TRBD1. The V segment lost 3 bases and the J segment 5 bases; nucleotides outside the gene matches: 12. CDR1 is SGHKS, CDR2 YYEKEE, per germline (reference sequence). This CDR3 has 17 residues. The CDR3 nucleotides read TGTGCCAGCAGCTGGGGGACAGGGGGTGATGTGGGGGAGACCCAGTACTTC. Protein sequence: CASSWGTGGDVGETQYF.

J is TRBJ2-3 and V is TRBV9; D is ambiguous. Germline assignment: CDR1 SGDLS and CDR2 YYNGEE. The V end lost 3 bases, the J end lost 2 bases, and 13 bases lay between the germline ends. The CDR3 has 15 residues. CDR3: CASSDTAPFTDTQYF. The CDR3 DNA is TGTGCCAGCAGCGACACCGCACCCTTCACAGATACGCAGTATTTT.

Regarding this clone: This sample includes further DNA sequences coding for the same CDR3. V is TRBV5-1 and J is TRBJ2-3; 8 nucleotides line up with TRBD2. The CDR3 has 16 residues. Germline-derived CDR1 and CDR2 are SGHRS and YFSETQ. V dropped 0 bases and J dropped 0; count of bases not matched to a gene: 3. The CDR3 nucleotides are TGCGCCAGCAGCTTGGCGGCTAGCGGGAGCACAGATACGCAGTATTTT. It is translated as CASSLAASGSTDTQYF.

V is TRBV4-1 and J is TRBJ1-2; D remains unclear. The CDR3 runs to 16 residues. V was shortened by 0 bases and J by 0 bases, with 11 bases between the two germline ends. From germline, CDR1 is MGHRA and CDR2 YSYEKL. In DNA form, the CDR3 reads TGCGCCAGCAGCCAAGAAGGTAAAGGAGCTAACTATGGCTACACCTTC. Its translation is CASSQEGKGANYGYTF.

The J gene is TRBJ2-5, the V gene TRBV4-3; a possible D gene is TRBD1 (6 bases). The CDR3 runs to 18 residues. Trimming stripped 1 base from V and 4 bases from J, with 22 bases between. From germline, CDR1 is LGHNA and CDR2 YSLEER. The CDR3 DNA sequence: TGCGCCAGCAGCCAAGCGGCCAAGATCCGGGACAATGGAGAGACCCAGTACTTC. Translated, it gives CASSQAAKIRDNGETQYF.